The sequence of this T cell receptor (beta chain) was determined in a study of T cells in localized non-small cell lung cancer. Study results and limitations: A median of roughly 57 clones ranked among the top 100 in tumor appeared in adjacent lung. The highest T cell clonality was in uninvolved adjacent lung, above tumor. Heterogeneity within the tumor remains possible, as just one region underwent sequencing.

Sequencing was performed with immunoSEQ multiplex PCR; in TCRdb, only in-frame clones are kept and a portion is missing. There are roughly 17,000 clones in the sample; approximately 90% occur only once, and more than 3% lies in the top ten. As for this clone: Antigen: not known.

Per germline, CDR1 MNHEY and CDR2 SMNVEV (reference sequence). This CDR3 region has 14 residues. V was pared by 6 bases and J by 3 bases, with 4 bases of the junction left unmatched. Sequences were derived from peripheral blood, sampled before any cancer treatment. The chain employs TRBV27 and TRBJ2-7, with 11 bases aligning to TRBD2. The receptor's source is a male donor older than 55 with stage II squamous cell lung carcinoma. The CDR3 loop is CASSTSGSNYEQYF. The CDR3 nucleotides are TGTGCCAGCAGCACTAGCGGGAGTAACTACGAGCAGTACTTC.